Presented here are 22 T cell receptor beta chains from one specimen sequenced in a study of shared clonotypes between healthy human individuals. Sequencing was performed with immunoSEQ multiplex PCR; in TCRdb, only in-frame clones are kept and a portion is missing. This table holds 2,500,000 or so clones, roughly 93% found once. The sequenced sample was naive CD4+ T cells from PBMCs. Subset of the sample: CD45RA+ positively selected. The receptors derive from a man aged 18 to 29 in good health. Some clones in this sample may be carry-over from other donors' samples.

With regard to this clone: This same CDR3 is encoded by further DNA sequences in the sample. CDR3: CASSVGPLGNQPQHF. As DNA, the CDR3 is TGTGCCAGCAGCGTTGGTCCCTTGGGCAATCAGCCCCAGCATTTT. The chain has TRBV9 and TRBJ1-5; unclear D gene. The germline gives CDR1 SGDLS, CDR2 YYNGEE. Trimming shortened V by 2 bases and J by 2 bases, and 11 bases separated the two germline ends. The CDR3 is 15 residues long.

Worth noting for this clone: The same CDR3 also results from other DNA sequences found in this sample. This chain joins TRBV6-5 and TRBJ1-2; D uncertain. The V and J ends lost 2 bases and 7 bases respectively, with 5 bases between them. Germline V CDR1 and CDR2: MNHEY, SVGAGI. There are 11 residues in the CDR3. In DNA, the CDR3 is TGTGCCAGCAGTTACCTGGGTGGCTACACCTTC. It translates to CASSYLGGYTF.

This clone was seen a single time. This chain joins TRBV9 and TRBJ2-1; perhaps TRBD1 as D (6 bases). The CDR3 covers 13 residues. Germline CDR1 SGDLS, CDR2 YYNGEE. Trimming removed 5 bases from V and 6 bases from J, with 12 bases in between. CDR3: CASRQDSTNEQFF. The CDR3 nucleotides read TGTGCCAGCAGGCAGGACAGTACCAATGAGCAGTTCTTC.

The rearrangement links TRBV12-5 to TRBJ2-1, with D possibly matching TRBD2 (7 bases). Germline loops: CDR1 LGHNT, CDR2 FRNRAP. Trimming left V 1 base short and J 6 bases short, with 13 bases between. The CDR3 length is 15 residues. CDR3 protein: CASGLEGGRSNEQFF. In nucleotides, the CDR3 is TGTGCTAGTGGTTTGGAGGGGGGGCGTAGCAATGAGCAGTTCTTC.

This clone was seen just once. The sample contains more than one DNA sequence encoding this CDR3. This chain links TRBV5-1 with TRBJ2-1, with a tentative D call TRBD1 (6 bases). Trimming removed 5 bases from V and 0 bases from J, with 12 bases in between. The CDR3 totals 15 residues. Germline V CDR1 and CDR2: SGHRS, YFSETQ. CDR3 amino acids: CASSPTGSSYNEQFF. As DNA, the CDR3 is TGCGCCAGCAGTCCCACAGGGAGCTCCTACAATGAGCAGTTCTTC.

The chain has TRBV11-2 and TRBJ2-5; D gene uncertain. The CDR3 loop spans 15 amino acids. V lost 5 bases and J lost 4, with 17 bases in between. The germline V gene has CDR1 SGHAT and CDR2 FQNNGV. CDR3 loop: CASSLIWTVRETQYF. DNA of the CDR3: TGTGCCAGCAGCCTCATCTGGACGGTCCGAGAGACCCAGTACTTC.

The chain links TRBV18 to TRBJ1-1; possible D gene TRBD1, 5 bases. The V end lost 3 bases, the J end lost 6 bases, and 17 bases lay between the germline ends. The CDR3 runs to 15 residues. The germline gives CDR1 KGHSH, CDR2 LQKENI. CDR3 DNA sequence: TGTGCCAGCTCACCGCGAACAGGATCCCGGTCTGAAGCTTTCTTT. It specifies CASSPRTGSRSEAFF.

The V gene is TRBV12-5, the J gene TRBJ2-1; 8 positions agree with TRBD1. V shed 6 bases, J shed 5 bases, and the junction held 3 bases outside the gene matches. This CDR3 contains 13 residues. In germline, CDR1 is LGHNT, CDR2 FRNRAP. The DNA for the CDR3 is TGTGCTAGTGGCCCGACAGGGGACAATGAGCAGTTCTTC. Protein product: CASGPTGDNEQFF.

The CDR3 sequence is CAWSLFRGEQYF. CDR3 bases: TGTGCCTGGAGTCTTTTCCGAGGCGAGCAGTACTTC. The V gene is TRBV30, the J gene TRBJ2-7; D uncertain. V lost 2 bases and J lost 6, with 11 bases in between. This CDR3 spans 12 amino acids. Per the germline V gene, CDR1 is GTSNPN and CDR2 is SVGIG (reference sequence).

The chain carries TRBV7-9 and TRBJ2-3, with 7 bases matching TRBD2. V lost 6 bases, J lost 3 bases, and 9 bases stayed unmatched. The CDR3 spans 15 residues. Germline V gene lookup returns CDR1 SEHNR and CDR2 FQNEAQ (reference sequence). CDR3 sequence: CASSPAGVGTDTQYF. Here the CDR3 DNA reads TGTGCCAGCAGTCCCGCGGGAGTCGGGACAGATACGCAGTATTTT.

The J gene is TRBJ2-2, the V gene TRBV4-2; D not certain. The CDR3 loop spans 12 amino acids. V dropped 7 bases and J dropped 7 bases, with 10 bases sitting between them. Looked up from germline, CDR1 is LGHNA and CDR2 is YNFKEQ. The CDR3: CASKGDGGELFF. In DNA form, the CDR3 reads TGTGCCAGCAAGGGCGACGGCGGGGAGCTGTTTTTT.

The chain employs TRBV28 and TRBJ2-3; 8 bases are shared with TRBD2. The junction had 10 bases not matched to a gene; V was cut back by 8 bases and J by 3 bases. The CDR3 is 15 amino acids. In germline, CDR1 is MDHEN, CDR2 SYDVKM. The CDR3 loop is CASGPAGVKTDTQYF. The CDR3 DNA reads TGTGCCAGCGGTCCAGCGGGAGTGAAGACAGATACGCAGTATTTT.

The chain is built from TRBV10-1 and TRBJ1-5; D unresolved. This CDR3 spans 13 amino acids. V gave up 2 bases and J gave up 4 bases, with 6 bases separating them. Germline CDR1 is WNHNN and CDR2 is SYGVQD (reference sequence). The CDR3 here is CASSEGLNQPQHF. The CDR3 region has the DNA TGCGCCAGCAGTGAGGGGCTGAATCAGCCCCAGCATTTT.

V gene TRBV16 combines with J gene TRBJ2-1; a weak D match, TRBD2 (6 bases). There are 12 residues in the CDR3. Germline loops: CDR1 KGHSY, CDR2 FQNENV. Trimming cost V 3 bases and J 8 bases, with 8 bases left between them. The chain's CDR3 is CASSHREDEQFF. The DNA of the CDR3 is TGTGCCAGCAGCCACAGGGAGGATGAGCAGTTCTTC.

A word on this clone: At the DNA level, this CDR3 is encoded by other sequences in the same sample as well. The chain combines TRBV7-9 with TRBJ1-4, with 7 bases identical to TRBD1. The germline CDR1 and CDR2 sequences are SEHNR and FQNEAQ (reference sequence). The CDR3 spans 15 residues. J lost 8 bases, V lost 9 bases, and 15 bases had no gene match. The CDR3 DNA follows: TGTGCCAGTAGCCTAATGACAGGGCGGGACGAAAAACTGTTTTTT. The encoded protein is CASSLMTGRDEKLFF.

This clone was observed a single time. This chain uses TRBV16 with TRBJ2-1; TRBD2 matches at 11 bases. Germline assignment: CDR1 KGHSY and CDR2 FQNENV. The CDR3 runs 17 residues. Trimming took 4 bases from V and 2 from J; bases not matched to a gene: 7. CDR3 coding DNA: TGTGCCAGCAGCCCGCCGACTAGCGGGAAGGCCTACAATGAGCAGTTCTTC. Protein: CASSPPTSGKAYNEQFF. Drawing the rest from reference TRBV16 and TRBJ2-1, the complete variable domain is GEEVAQTPKHLVRGEGQKAKLYCAPIKGHSYVFWYQQVLKNEFKFLISFQNENVFDETGMPKERFSAKCLPNSPCSLEIQATKLEDSAVYFCASSPPTSGKAYNEQFFGPGTRLTVL.

The J gene is TRBJ2-3, the V gene TRBV28; maybe TRBD1 (6 bases). CDR3 length: 15 residues. V gave up 2 bases and J gave up 6 bases, with 15 bases separating them. The germline gives CDR1 MDHEN, CDR2 SYDVKM. The CDR3, as DNA: TGTGCCAGCAGTTTAGGCGGACAGAGGTGGGATACGCAGTATTTT. This codes for CASSLGGQRWDTQYF.

This chain uses TRBV19 with TRBJ2-7; D remains unclear. This CDR3 has 14 residues. Germline CDR1 reads LNHDA; CDR2 reads SQIVND (reference sequence). V lost 4 bases, J lost 2 bases, and 12 bases lay in between. CDR3 sequence: CASSKVPGTYEQYF. CDR3 DNA: TGTGCCAGTAGTAAGGTGCCAGGTACCTACGAGCAGTACTTC. The full variable domain, rest sourced from reference TRBV19 and TRBJ2-7, is DGGITQSPKYLFRKEGQNVTLSCEQNLNHDAMYWYRQDPGQGLRLIYYSQIVNDFQKGDIAEGYSVSREKKESFPLTVTSAQKNPTAFYLCASSKVPGTYEQYFGPGTRLTVT.

This rearrangement joins TRBV5-1 to TRBJ2-7; D is perhaps TRBD2 (5 bases). Germline lookup yields CDR1 SGHRS and CDR2 YFSETQ. The CDR3 is 15 amino acids. Trimming removed 0 bases from V and 0 bases from J, with 10 bases in between. CDR3 bases: TGCGCCAGCAGCTTGGGGGCAGCGGCCTCCTACGAGCAGTACTTC. This gives the protein CASSLGAAASYEQYF.

The gene calls are TRBV18 and TRBJ1-2; D gene uncertain. This CDR3 comprises 12 residues. The V and J ends lost 2 bases and 10 bases respectively, with 11 bases between them. Germline V lookup: CDR1 KGHSH, CDR2 LQKENI. CDR3 protein: CASSPASGDYTF. The CDR3 DNA follows: TGTGCCAGCTCACCAGCCAGTGGCGACTACACCTTC. Variable domain in full (rest from reference TRBV18 and TRBJ1-2): NAGVMQNPRHLVRRRGQEARLRCSPMKGHSHVYWYRQLPEEGLKFMVYLQKENIIDESGMPKERFSAEFPKEGPSILRIQQVVRGDSAAYFCASSPASGDYTFGSGTRLTVV.

The chain has TRBV28 and TRBJ1-4, with D perhaps TRBD1 (6 bases). V shed 8 bases and J shed 7 bases, with 17 bases lying between them. The germline V gene encodes CDR1 MDHEN and CDR2 SYDVKM. The CDR3 consists of 14 residues. The CDR3 is CASQTGGVGEKLFF. The DNA for the CDR3 is TGTGCCAGCCAAACGGGGGGCGTAGGTGAAAAACTGTTTTTT.

The chain uses TRBV7-8 and TRBJ2-7; maybe TRBD2 (6 bases). The germline V gene has CDR1 SGHVS and CDR2 FQNEAQ. The length of the CDR3 is 15 residues. The V end lost 4 bases, the J end lost 5 bases, and 18 bases lay between the germline ends. The CDR3 region is CASSSRSGEAHEQYF. The CDR3 DNA sequence: TGTGCCAGCAGCTCCCGGTCGGGGGAAGCCCACGAGCAGTACTTC.